Shown below are 5 T cell receptor beta chains from a single sample sequenced in a study of early T cells in non-severe SARS-CoV-2 infection. TCRdb processed the 5' RACE reads anew with MiXCR; each CDR3 protein has one entry. The data contain 85,000 to 100,000 distinct CDR3 sequences, approximately 16% of them singletons. The sequencing sample was made of whole blood. The receptor set was obtained from an adult who was a healthcare worker with PCR-confirmed SARS-CoV-2 infection or an uninfected control (not recorded which).

The chain carries TRBV28 and TRBJ2-7; D remains ambiguous. This CDR3 spans 14 amino acids. V dropped 5 bases and J dropped 1 base, with 12 bases sitting between them. The germline V gene encodes CDR1 MDHEN and CDR2 SYDVKM. CDR3 protein: CASSPHSGSYEQYF. CDR3 nucleotide sequence: TGTGCCAGCAGTCCCCACTCAGGTTCCTACGAGCAGTACTTC.

This clonotype was counted between two and nine times. This chain uses TRBV28 with TRBJ2-7, with no clear D. V was shortened by 5 bases and J by 7 bases, with 15 bases between the two germline ends. Germline loops: CDR1 MDHEN, CDR2 SYDVKM. This CDR3 spans 13 amino acids. CDR3: CASSQPTVREQYF. CDR3 DNA: TGTGCCAGCAGTCAACCGACGGTTAGGGAGCAGTACTTC.

The table lists this clonotype with a few counts. This chain joins TRBV7-2 and TRBJ2-3, with D tentatively TRBD1 (6 bases). The length of the CDR3 is 14 residues. Trimming shortened V by 5 bases and J by 2 bases, and 11 bases separated the two germline ends. Looked up from germline, CDR1 is SGHTA and CDR2 is FQGNSA. CDR3 residues: CASSQGQHTDTQYF. Written as DNA, the CDR3 is TGTGCCAGCAGCCAGGGACAACACACAGATACGCAGTATTTT.

The chain recombines TRBV10-3 with TRBJ1-2; 8 nucleotides match TRBD1. From germline, CDR1 is ENHRY and CDR2 SYGVKD. V shed 6 bases, J shed 5 bases, and the junction held 8 bases outside the gene matches. The CDR3 contains 14 residues. CDR3 residues: CAISQDRDLYGYTF. The CDR3 bases are TGTGCCATCAGCCAGGACAGGGACCTTTATGGCTACACCTTC.

This clonotype was counted a few times. The V and J genes are TRBV7-9 and TRBJ2-1; D assignment may be TRBD1 or TRBD2 (5 bases each). V lost 2 bases, J lost 9 bases, and 14 bases lay in between. Per germline, CDR1 SEHNR and CDR2 FQNEAQ (reference sequence). This CDR3 contains 14 residues. This chain's CDR3 is CASSLRGANGEQFF. The DNA for the CDR3 is TGTGCCAGCAGCTTAAGAGGGGCTAACGGTGAGCAGTTCTTC.